The next 3 T cell receptor beta chains were all read from a single sample in a study of blood T cells in healthy people across ages. Combining a sample-barcoded 5' primer with a J-beta primer mix, a second PCR ran for about 7 to 11 cycles. TCRdb re-called the 5' RACE reads through MiXCR, storing one row per CDR3 protein. The sample has 1.5 million to 2 million distinct CDR3 sequences, 30% to 35% seen once. Sequenced sample: blood. The receptors stem from a woman in her 30s in good health.

The V call is TRBV3-1, the J call TRBJ1-1; possibly TRBD1 for D (6 bases). The CDR3 covers 12 residues. Deletions cut 4 bases from V and 7 bases from J, with 10 bases between. Germline loops: CDR1 LGHDT, CDR2 YNNKEL (reference sequence). The CDR3 spells CASSPQGNEAFF. In DNA, the CDR3 is TGTGCCAGCAGCCCACAGGGTAATGAAGCTTTCTTT.

As to this clonotype: The junction shows a germline mismatch at one end, possibly a read error. Here the CDR3 reads CASRSPGVTGASVLTF. CDR3 DNA sequence: TGTGCCAGCAGGAGTCCTGGCGTGACTGGGGCCAGCGTCCTGACTTTC. The rearrangement links TRBV2 to TRBJ2-6, with D possibly TRBD1 on 5 matching bases. The CDR3 runs 16 residues. Germline CDR1 reads SNHLY; CDR2 reads FYNNEI.

This clonotype occurred a few times. The rearrangement links TRBV27 to TRBJ2-2, with 12 bases that match TRBD2. The length of the CDR3 is 16 residues. Germline assignment: CDR1 MNHEY and CDR2 SMNVEV (reference sequence). V trimming: 3 bases; J trimming: 8 bases; junction bases outside the gene matches: 7. The CDR3 loop reads CASSFALAGGSGELFF. CDR3 bases: TGTGCCAGCAGTTTCGCGCTAGCGGGAGGGAGTGGGGAGCTGTTTTTT.